The 11 T cell receptor beta chains reported below all come from one sample, sequenced in a study of cytomegalovirus exposure and HLA in healthy donors. With 60 Vbeta and 13 Jbeta primers, the PCR was carried out. Measured with immunoSEQ multiplex PCR; TCRdb has only the in-frame clones, and not every one. This sample has some 160,000 clones, with under 90% found just once. Material: PBMCs. These receptors were obtained from a boy younger than 10 in good health and CMV-seronegative.

V and J are TRBV18 and TRBJ1-2; 11 nucleotides align to TRBD1. The CDR3 totals 15 residues. V shed 6 bases and J 8 bases; nucleotides not matched to a gene: 11. Per the germline V gene, CDR1 is KGHSH and CDR2 is LQKENI. CDR3 sequence: CASSSSDRGQWGYTF. In nucleotides, the CDR3 is TGTGCCAGCTCCTCCTCGGACAGGGGGCAATGGGGCTACACCTTC.

The V gene is TRBV7-2, the J gene TRBJ1-1; the D is unclear. The germline gives CDR1 SGHTA, CDR2 FQGNSA. Trimming pared 1 base from V and 1 base from J, leaving 7 bases between. The CDR3 length is 14 residues. In nucleotides, the CDR3 is TGTGCCAGCAGCTTAGTAGAGGCGAACACTGAAGCTTTCTTT. Protein product: CASSLVEANTEAFF.

The chain uses TRBV6-5 and TRBJ1-2, with a tentative D call TRBD1 (6 bases). The V gene's germline CDR1 is MNHEY and CDR2 SVGAGI. CDR3 size: 14 residues. Trimming shortened V by 7 bases and J by 3 bases, and 15 bases separated the two germline ends. The CDR3 protein is CASTRQVEDYGYTF. The CDR3 region has the DNA TGTGCCAGCACAAGACAGGTTGAGGACTATGGCTACACCTTC.

The chain employs TRBV7-9 and TRBJ1-2; 9 nucleotides match TRBD1. This CDR3 region has 17 residues. CDR1 and CDR2 (germline): SEHNR, FQNEAQ (reference sequence). Germline trimming cut 2 bases from V and 4 bases from J; bases unmatched to any gene: 11. The CDR3 loop is CASSLYRPGDRVYGYTF. In DNA, the CDR3 is TGTGCCAGCAGCTTATACCGGCCAGGGGACAGGGTCTATGGCTACACCTTC.

The chain uses TRBV6-1 and TRBJ1-5, with 9 bases matching TRBD1. Germline V gives CDR1 MNHNS, CDR2 SASEGT. CDR3 length equals 14 residues. The V gene end was trimmed by 4 bases and the J gene end by 6 bases; junction bases not matched to a gene: 4. CDR3 coding DNA: TGTGCCAGCAGTGGGACAGGGGAGGGTCAGCCCCAGCATTTT. Translating it yields CASSGTGEGQPQHF.

This sequence joins TRBV19 and TRBJ2-6; perhaps TRBD2 as D (6 bases). Germline assignment: CDR1 LNHDA and CDR2 SQIVND (reference sequence). V was pared by 3 bases and J by 3 bases, with 9 bases between. The length of the CDR3 is 15 residues. The CDR3 DNA is TGTGCCAGTAGTATCTCGGGAGATGGGGCCAACGTCCTGACTTTC. Its translation: CASSISGDGANVLTF. Full variable domain (rest looked up from reference TRBV19 and TRBJ2-6): DGGITQSPKYLFRKEGQNVTLSCEQNLNHDAMYWYRQDPGQGLRLIYYSQIVNDFQKGDIAEGYSVSREKKESFPLTVTSAQKNPTAFYLCASSISGDGANVLTFGAGSRLTVL.

The rearrangement links TRBV4-2 to TRBJ2-5; TRBD1 agrees at 9 bases. The CDR3 is 14 amino acids. CDR1 LGHNA and CDR2 YNFKEQ come from the germline V gene. Losses at the gene ends were 3 bases for V and 4 bases for J; bases not matched to a gene: 3. The CDR3 bases are TGTGCCAGCAGCCACGTGGACAGGGGAGAGACCCAGTACTTC. Its protein product is CASSHVDRGETQYF.

The V gene is TRBV5-4, the J gene TRBJ2-3; TRBD2 matches 9 bases. This CDR3 has 16 amino acids. The V gene end was trimmed by 0 bases and the J gene end by 0 bases; junction bases not matched to a gene: 2. In germline, CDR1 is SGHNT, CDR2 YYREEE (reference sequence). The CDR3 protein is CASSLGLAGSTDTQYF. The CDR3, as DNA: TGTGCCAGCAGCTTGGGGCTAGCGGGAAGCACAGATACGCAGTATTTT.

The chain recombines TRBV6-5 with TRBJ1-1; 7 bases are a match to TRBD1. The CDR3 contains 15 residues. V shed 0 bases and J 1 base; nucleotides not matched to a gene: 2. Germline V gene lookup returns CDR1 MNHEY and CDR2 SVGAGI. The CDR3 DNA follows: TGTGCCAGCAGTTACTCGAGGGACAGGAACACTGAAGCTTTCTTT. Translating gives CASSYSRDRNTEAFF.

The chain links TRBV6-1 to TRBJ2-5, with TRBD1 identical over 9 bases. The CDR3 is 16 amino acids. CDR1 is MNHNS and CDR2 is SASEGT in the germline V gene. The ends lost 0 bases at V and 1 base at J; junction bases unmatched: 3. The CDR3, as DNA: TGTGCCAGCAGTGAAGCATCGGGACAGGGCCAAGAGACCCAGTACTTC. Translated, it gives CASSEASGQGQETQYF.

The V and J genes are TRBV27 and TRBJ1-4; D call uncertain. This CDR3 comprises 17 residues. CDR1 and CDR2 from the germline V gene are MNHEY and SMNVEV (reference sequence). V gave up 6 bases and J gave up 0 bases, with 17 bases separating them. The chain's CDR3 is CASRRIPPIATNEKLFF. For the CDR3, the DNA is TGTGCCAGCAGGCGGATCCCGCCAATTGCAACTAATGAAAAACTGTTTTTT.